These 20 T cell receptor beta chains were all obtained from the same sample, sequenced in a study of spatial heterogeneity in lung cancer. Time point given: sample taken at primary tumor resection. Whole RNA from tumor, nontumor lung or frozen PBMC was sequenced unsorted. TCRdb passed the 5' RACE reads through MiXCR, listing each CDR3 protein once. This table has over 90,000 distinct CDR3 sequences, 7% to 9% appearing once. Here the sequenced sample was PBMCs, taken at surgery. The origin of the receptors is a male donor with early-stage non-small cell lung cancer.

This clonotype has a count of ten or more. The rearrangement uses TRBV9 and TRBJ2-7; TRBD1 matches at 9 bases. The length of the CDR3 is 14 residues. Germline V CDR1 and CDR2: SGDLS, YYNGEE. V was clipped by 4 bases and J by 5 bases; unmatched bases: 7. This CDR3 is CASSSRTGDDEQYF. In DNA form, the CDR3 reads TGTGCCAGCAGCTCGAGGACAGGGGACGACGAGCAGTACTTC.

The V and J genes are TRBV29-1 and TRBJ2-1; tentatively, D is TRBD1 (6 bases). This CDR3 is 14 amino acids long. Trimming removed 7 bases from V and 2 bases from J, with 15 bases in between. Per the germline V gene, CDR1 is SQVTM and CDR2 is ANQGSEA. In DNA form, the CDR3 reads TGCAGCGCCTCCAACAGGGACGCCTACAATGAGCAGTTCTTC. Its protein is CSASNRDAYNEQFF.

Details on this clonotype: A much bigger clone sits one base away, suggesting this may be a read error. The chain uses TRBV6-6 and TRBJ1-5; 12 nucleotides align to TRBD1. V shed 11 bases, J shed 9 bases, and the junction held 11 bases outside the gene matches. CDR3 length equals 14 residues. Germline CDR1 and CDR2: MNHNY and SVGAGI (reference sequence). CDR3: CAAQGQGALRPQHF. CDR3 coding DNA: TGTGCCGCGCAGGGACAGGGGGCTTTGCGGCCCCAGCATTTT.

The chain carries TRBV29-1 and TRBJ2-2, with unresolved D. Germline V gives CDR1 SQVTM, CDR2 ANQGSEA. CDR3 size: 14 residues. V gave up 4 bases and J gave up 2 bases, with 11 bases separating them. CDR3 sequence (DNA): TGCAGCGTTGGGCCCGGGTACAACACCGGGGAGCTGTTTTTT. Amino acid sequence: CSVGPGYNTGELFF.

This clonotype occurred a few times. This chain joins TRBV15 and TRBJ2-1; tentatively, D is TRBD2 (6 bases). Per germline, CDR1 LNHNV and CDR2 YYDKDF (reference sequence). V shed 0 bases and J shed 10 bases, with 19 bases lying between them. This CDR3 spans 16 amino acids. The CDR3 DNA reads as TGTGCCACCAGCAGAGATACGGCGGGCGGGGTTGGGGAGCAGTTCTTC. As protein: CATSRDTAGGVGEQFF.

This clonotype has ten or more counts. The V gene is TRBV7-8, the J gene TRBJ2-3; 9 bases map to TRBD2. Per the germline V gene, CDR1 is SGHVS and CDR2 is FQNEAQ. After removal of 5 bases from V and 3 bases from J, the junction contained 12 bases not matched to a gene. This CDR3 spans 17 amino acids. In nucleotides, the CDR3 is TGTGCCAGCAGCCCACGACCCAGCGGGGGGACTACAGATACGCAGTATTTT. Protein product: CASSPRPSGGTTDTQYF.

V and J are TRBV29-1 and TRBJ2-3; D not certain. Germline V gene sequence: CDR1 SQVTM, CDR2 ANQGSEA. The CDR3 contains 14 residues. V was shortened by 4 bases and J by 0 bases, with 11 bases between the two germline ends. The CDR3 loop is CSVGGWASTDTQYF. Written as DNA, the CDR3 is TGCAGCGTTGGTGGATGGGCTAGCACAGATACGCAGTATTTT.

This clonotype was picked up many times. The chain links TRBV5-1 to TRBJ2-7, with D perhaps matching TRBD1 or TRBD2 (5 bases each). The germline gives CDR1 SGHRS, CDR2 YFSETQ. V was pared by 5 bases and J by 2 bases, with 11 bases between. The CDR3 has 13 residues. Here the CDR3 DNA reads TGCGCCAGCAGGGGGACGGGTGCCTACGAGCAGTACTTC. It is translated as CASRGTGAYEQYF.

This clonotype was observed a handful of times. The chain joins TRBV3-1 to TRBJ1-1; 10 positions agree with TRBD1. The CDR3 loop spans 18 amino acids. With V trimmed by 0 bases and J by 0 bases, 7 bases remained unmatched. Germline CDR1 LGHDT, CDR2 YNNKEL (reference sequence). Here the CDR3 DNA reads TGTGCCAGCAGCCAAGAAGTTTCGGGACAGGGGATGAACACTGAAGCTTTCTTT. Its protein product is CASSQEVSGQGMNTEAFF.

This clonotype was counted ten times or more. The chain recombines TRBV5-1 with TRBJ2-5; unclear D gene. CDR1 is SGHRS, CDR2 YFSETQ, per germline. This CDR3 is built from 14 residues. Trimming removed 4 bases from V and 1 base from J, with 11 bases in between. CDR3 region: CASSPTGSQETQYF. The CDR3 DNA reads TGCGCCAGCAGCCCCACGGGTAGCCAAGAGACCCAGTACTTC.

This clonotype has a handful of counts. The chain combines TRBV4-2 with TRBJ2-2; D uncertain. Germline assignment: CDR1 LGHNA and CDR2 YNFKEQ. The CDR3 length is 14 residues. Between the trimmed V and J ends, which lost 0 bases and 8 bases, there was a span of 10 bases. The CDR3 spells CASSQESGVGELFF. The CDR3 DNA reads TGTGCCAGCAGCCAAGAAAGTGGGGTGGGGGAGCTGTTTTTT.

CDR3 loop: CASSFGRKTQYF. The CDR3 nucleotides read TGTGCCAGCAGTTTCGGGAGAAAGACCCAGTACTTC. V gene TRBV28 combines with J gene TRBJ2-5; D possibly corresponds to TRBD2 (6 bases). Germline loops: CDR1 MDHEN, CDR2 SYDVKM. The CDR3 spans 12 residues. Trimming took 3 bases from V and 6 from J, leaving 8 bases between them.

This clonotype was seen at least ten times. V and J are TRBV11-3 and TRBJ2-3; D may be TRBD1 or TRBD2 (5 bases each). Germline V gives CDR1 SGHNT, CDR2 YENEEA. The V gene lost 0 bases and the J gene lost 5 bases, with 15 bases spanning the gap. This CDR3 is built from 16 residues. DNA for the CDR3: TGTGCCAGCAGCTTAGAGGGGACCGCCTTGGGAGATACGCAGTATTTT. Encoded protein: CASSLEGTALGDTQYF.

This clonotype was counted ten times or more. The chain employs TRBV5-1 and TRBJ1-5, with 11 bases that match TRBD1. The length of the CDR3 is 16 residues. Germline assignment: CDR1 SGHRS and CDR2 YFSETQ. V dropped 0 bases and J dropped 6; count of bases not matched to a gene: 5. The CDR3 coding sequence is TGCGCCAGCAGCTTGGGGACAGGGGGCGATGTTCAGCCCCAGCATTTT. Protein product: CASSLGTGGDVQPQHF.

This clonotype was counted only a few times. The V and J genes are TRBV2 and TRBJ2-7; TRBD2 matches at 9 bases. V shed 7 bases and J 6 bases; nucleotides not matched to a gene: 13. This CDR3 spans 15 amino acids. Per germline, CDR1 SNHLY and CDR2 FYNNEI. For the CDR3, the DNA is TGTGCCAGCACTGCCTCGATTGCGGGAGGGGCCGAGCAGTACTTC. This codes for CASTASIAGGAEQYF.

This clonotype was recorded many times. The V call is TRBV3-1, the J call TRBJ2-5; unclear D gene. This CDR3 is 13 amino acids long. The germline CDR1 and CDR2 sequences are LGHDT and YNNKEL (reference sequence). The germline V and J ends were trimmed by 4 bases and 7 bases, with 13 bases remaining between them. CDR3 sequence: CASSRTDPGTQYF. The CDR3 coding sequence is TGTGCCAGCAGCCGGACGGATCCGGGGACCCAGTACTTC.

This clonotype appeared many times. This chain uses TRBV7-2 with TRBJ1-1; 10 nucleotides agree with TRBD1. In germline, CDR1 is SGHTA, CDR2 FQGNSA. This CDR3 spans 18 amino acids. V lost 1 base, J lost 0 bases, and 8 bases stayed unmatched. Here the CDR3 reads CASSLGGQGGQVNTEAFF. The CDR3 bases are TGTGCCAGCAGCTTAGGTGGACAGGGGGGACAGGTGAACACTGAAGCTTTCTTT.

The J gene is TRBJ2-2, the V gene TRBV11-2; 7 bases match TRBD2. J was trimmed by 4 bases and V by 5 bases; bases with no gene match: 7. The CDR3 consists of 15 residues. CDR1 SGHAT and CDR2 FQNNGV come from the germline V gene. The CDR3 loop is CASSATGTTTGELFF. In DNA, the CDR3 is TGTGCCAGCAGCGCAACCGGGACTACCACCGGGGAGCTGTTTTTT.

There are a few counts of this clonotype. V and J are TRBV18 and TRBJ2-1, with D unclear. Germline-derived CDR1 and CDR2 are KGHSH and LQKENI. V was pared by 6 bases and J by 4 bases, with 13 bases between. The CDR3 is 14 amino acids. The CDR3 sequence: CASSLIPVYNEQFF. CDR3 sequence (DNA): TGTGCCAGCTCTCTCATCCCAGTTTACAATGAGCAGTTCTTC.

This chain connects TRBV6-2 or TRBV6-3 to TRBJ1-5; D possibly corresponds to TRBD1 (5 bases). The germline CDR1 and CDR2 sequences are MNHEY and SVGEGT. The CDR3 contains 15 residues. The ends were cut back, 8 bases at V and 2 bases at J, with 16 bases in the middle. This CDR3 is CASHHRAGGNQPQHF. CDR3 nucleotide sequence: TGTGCCAGCCACCACCGGGCGGGGGGCAATCAGCCCCAGCATTTT.